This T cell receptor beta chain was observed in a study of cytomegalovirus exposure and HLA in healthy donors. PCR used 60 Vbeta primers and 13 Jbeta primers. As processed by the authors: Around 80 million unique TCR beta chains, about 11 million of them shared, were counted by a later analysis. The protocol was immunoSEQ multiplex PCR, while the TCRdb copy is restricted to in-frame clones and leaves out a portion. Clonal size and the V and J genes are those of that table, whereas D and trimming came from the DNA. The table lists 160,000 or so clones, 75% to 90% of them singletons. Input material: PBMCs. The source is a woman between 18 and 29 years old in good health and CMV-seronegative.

CDR3 loop: CASSPPLDLDEQFF. Written as DNA, the CDR3 is TGTGCCAGCTCACCACCCCTAGACCTTGATGAGCAGTTCTTC. The chain combines TRBV18 with TRBJ2-1; unclear D gene. Between the trimmed V and J ends, which lost 0 bases and 8 bases, there was a span of 11 bases. CDR3 length equals 14 residues. Per the germline V gene, CDR1 is KGHSH and CDR2 is LQKENI.